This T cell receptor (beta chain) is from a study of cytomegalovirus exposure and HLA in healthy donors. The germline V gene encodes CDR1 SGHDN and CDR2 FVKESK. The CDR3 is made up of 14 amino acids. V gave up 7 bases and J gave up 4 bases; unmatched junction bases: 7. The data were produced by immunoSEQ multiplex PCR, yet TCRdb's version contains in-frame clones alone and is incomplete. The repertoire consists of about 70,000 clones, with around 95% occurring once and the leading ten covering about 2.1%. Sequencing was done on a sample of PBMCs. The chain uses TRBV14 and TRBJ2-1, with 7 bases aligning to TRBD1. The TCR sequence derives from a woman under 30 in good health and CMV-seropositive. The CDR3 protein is CASKDKGQYNEQFF. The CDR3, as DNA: TGTGCCAGCAAAGACAAGGGACAGTACAATGAGCAGTTCTTC.